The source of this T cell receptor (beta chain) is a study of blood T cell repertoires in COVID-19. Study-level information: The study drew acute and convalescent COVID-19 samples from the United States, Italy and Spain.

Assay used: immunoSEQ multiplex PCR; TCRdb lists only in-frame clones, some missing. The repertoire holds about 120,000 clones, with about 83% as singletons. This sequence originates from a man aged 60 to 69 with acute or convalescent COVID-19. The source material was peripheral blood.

The CDR3 DNA sequence: TGTGCCTGGCACGGACAGGGGGCAGACACTGAAGCTTTCTTT. It specifies CAWHGQGADTEAFF. The chain carries TRBV30 and TRBJ1-1; TRBD1 agrees at 11 bases. Trimming at V came to 5 bases and at J to 3 bases, leaving 5 bases not matched to a gene. The CDR3 has 14 amino acids. The V gene's germline CDR1 is GTSNPN and CDR2 SVGIG (reference sequence).